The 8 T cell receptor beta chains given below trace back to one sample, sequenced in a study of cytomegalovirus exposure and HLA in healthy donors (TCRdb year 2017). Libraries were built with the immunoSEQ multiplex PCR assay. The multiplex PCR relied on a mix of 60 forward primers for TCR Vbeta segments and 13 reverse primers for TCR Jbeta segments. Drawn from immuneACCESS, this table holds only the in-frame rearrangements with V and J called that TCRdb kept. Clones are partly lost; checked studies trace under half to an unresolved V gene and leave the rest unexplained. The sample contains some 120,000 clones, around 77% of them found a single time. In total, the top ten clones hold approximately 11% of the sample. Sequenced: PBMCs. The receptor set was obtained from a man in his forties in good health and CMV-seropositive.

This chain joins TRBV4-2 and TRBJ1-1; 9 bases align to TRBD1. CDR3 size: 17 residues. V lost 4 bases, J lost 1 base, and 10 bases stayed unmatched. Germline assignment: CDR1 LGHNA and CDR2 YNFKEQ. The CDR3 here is CASSLGTGRLPNTEAFF. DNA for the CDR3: TGTGCCAGCAGCCTCGGGACAGGGCGACTTCCGAACACTGAAGCTTTCTTT.

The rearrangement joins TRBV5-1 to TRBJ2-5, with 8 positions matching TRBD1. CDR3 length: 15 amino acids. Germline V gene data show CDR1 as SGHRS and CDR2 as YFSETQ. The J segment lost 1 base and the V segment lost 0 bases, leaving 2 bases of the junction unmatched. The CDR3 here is CASSLVGQGQETQYF. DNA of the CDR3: TGCGCCAGCAGCTTGGTAGGACAGGGCCAAGAGACCCAGTACTTC. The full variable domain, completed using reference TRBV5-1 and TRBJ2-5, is KAGVTQTPRYLIKTRGQQVTLSCSPISGHRSVSWYQQTPGQGLQFLFEYFSETQRNKGNFPGRFSGRQFSNSRSEMNVSTLELGDSALYLCASSLVGQGQETQYFGPGTRLLVL.

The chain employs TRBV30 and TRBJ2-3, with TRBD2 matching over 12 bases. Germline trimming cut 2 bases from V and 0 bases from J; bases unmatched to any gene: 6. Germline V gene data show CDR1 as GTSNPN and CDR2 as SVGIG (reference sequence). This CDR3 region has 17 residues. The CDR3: CAWSPPGLAGSTDTQYF. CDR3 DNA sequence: TGTGCCTGGAGTCCCCCTGGACTAGCGGGGAGCACAGATACGCAGTATTTT.

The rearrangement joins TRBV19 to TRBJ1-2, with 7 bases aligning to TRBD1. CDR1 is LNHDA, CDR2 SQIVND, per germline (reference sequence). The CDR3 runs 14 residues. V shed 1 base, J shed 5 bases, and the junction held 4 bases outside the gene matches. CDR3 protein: CASSIGGQLYGYTF. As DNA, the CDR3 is TGTGCCAGTAGTATAGGGGGACAGCTGTATGGCTACACCTTC.

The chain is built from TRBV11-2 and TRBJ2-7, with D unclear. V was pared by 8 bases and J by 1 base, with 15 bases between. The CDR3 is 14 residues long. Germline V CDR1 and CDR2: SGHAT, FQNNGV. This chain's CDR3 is CASGPSPTSYEQYF. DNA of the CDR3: TGTGCCAGCGGGCCAAGTCCTACATCCTACGAGCAGTACTTC.

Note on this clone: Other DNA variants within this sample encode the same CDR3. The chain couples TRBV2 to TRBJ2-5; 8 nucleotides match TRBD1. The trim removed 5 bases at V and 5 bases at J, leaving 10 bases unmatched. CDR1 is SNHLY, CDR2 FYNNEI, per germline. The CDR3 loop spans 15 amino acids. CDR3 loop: CASSIDRGSGETQYF. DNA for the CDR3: TGTGCCAGCAGTATTGACAGGGGATCAGGGGAGACCCAGTACTTC.

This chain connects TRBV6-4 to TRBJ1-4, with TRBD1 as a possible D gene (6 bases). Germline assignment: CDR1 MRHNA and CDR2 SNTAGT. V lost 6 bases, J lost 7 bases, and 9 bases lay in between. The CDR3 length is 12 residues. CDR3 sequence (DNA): TGTGCCAGCAGCCTGGACAGTGAAAAACTGTTTTTT. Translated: CASSLDSEKLFF.

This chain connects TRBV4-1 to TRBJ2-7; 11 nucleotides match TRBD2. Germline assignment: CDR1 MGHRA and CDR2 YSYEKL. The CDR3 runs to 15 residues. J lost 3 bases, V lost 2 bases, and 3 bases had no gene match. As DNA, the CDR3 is TGCGCCAGCAGCCAACAGACTAGCGGGGTCTACGAGCAGTACTTC. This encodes CASSQQTSGVYEQYF.